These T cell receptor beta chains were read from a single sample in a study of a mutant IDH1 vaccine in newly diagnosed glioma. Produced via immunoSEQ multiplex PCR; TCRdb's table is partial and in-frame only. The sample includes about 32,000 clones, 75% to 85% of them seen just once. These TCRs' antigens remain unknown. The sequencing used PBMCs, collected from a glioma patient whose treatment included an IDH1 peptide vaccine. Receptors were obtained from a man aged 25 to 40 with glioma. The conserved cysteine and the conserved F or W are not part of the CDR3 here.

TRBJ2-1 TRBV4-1 ASSLGFSYNEQF
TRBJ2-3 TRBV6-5 ASSPLGADTQY
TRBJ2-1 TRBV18 ASSLGLAGYNEQF
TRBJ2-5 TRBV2 ASSDVDGRAAETQY
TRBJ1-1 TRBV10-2 ASSDLGLPFNTEAF
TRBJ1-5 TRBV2 ASSFGRGNQPQH
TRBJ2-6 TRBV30 AWSRAGEYGANVLT
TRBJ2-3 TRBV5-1 ASSLAVGDTQY
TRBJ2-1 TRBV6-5 ASSYSTSGAHNEQF
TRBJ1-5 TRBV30 AWSGGQGASQPQH
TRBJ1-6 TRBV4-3 ASSPTAALGYNSPLH
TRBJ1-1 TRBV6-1 ASSERGLTEAF
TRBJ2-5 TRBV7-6 ASSLHPGQSQETQY
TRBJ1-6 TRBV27 ASSEDPADNSPLH
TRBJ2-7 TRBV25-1 ASSRQGGDEQY
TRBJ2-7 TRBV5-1 ASSLGQQYEQY
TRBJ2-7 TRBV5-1 ASSLVPGGEDEQY
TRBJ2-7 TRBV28 ASDRGLGGYEQY
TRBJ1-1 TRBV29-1 SIGTAEAF
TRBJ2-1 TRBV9 ASSVAGDYNEQF
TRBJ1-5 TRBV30 AWSSPGAANQPQH
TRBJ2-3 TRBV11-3 ASSQGLAGGTDTQY
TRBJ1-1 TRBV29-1 SGWGPERNTEAF
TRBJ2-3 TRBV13 ASSSSADTQY
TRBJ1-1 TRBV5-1 ASSEMTGRNTEAF
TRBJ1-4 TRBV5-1 ASSLETVNQLEKLF
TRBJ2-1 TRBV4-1 ASRRTVTYNEQF
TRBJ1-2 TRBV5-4 ASSLAKANYGYT
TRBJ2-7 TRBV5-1 ASSEISAGGYEQY
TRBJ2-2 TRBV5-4 ASSFNQGLAGELF
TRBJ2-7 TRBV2 ASSVGHSYEQY
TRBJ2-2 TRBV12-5 ASGLETTGPGELF
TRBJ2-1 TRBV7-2 ASSLVAGVNEQF
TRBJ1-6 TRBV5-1 ASSSGTAGHSPLH
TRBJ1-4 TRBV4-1 ASSPTGTGEEGKLF
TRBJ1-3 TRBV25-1 ASSPHRGAGNTIY
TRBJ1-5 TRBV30 AWSATGSGQPQH
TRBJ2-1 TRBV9 ASSVQGEGSYNEQF
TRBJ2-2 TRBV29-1 SVDGSGAGELF
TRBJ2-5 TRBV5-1 ASSGGGGQETQY
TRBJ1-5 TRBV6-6 ASSYRVGQPQH
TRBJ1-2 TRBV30 AWSRGTKTAGYT
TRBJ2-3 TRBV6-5 ASSYSGSLGTDTQY
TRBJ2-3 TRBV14 ASSQDGFGDTQY
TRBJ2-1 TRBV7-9 ASSSRTGRDDEQF
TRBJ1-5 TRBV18 ASSPGGLGQPQH
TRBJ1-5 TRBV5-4 ASSPGGNQPQH
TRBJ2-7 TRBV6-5 ASSTHWGQTYEQY
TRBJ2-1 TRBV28 ASSPSFSYNEQF
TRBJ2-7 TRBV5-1 ASILKRRQRTPYEQY
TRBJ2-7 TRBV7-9 ASSLDFAGAGDEQY
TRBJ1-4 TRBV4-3 ASSQGTAKATNEKLF
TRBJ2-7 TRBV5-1 ASSPAPGQSYEQY
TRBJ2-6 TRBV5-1 ASSRENRGANVLT
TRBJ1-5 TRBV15 ATSRVGFSNQPQH
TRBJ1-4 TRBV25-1 ASSETTGADEKLF
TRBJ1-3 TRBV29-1 SALLGQEPSTGNTIY
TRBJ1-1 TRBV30 AWSRGVGIAEAF
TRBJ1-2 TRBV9 ASSALTRAALSGYT